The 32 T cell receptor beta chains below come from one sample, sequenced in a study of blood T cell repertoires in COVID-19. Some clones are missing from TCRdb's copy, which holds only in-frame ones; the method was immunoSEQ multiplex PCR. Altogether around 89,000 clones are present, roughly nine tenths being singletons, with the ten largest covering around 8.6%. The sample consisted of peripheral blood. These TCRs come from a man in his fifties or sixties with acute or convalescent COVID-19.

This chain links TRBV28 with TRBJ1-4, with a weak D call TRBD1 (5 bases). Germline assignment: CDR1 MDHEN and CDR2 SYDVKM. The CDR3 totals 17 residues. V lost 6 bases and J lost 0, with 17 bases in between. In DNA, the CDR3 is TGTGCCAGCAGCGACAGAAAACCGACCTCAACTAATGAAAAACTGTTTTTT. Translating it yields CASSDRKPTSTNEKLFF.

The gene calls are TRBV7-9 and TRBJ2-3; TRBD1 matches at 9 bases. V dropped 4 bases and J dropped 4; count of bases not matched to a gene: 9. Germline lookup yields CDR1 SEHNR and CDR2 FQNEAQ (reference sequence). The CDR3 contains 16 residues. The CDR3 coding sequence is TGTGCCAGCAGCTCCCGACAGGGGGAGGAATCAGATACGCAGTATTTT. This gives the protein CASSSRQGEESDTQYF.

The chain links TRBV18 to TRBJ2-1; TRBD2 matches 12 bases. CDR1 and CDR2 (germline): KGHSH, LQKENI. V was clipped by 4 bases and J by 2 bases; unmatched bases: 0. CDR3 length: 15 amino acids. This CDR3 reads CASSRTSGTYNEQFF. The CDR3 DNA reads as TGTGCCAGCTCACGGACTAGCGGGACCTACAATGAGCAGTTCTTC.

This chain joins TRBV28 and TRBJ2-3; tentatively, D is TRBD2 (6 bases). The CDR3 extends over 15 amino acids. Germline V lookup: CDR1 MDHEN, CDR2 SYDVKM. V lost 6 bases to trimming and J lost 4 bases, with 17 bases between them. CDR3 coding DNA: TGTGCCAGCAGGTCCCCTAACGGGGGATCAGATACGCAGTATTTT. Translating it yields CASRSPNGGSDTQYF.

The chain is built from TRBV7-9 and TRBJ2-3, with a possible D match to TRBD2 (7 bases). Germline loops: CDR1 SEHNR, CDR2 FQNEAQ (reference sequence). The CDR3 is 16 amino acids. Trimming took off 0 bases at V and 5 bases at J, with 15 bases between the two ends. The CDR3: CASSLASGGRGDTQYF. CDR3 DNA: TGTGCCAGCAGCTTAGCCTCCGGGGGGCGGGGAGATACGCAGTATTTT.

Here the CDR3 reads CASSLVGSGGQETQYF. The DNA for the CDR3 is TGTGCCAGCAGCTTAGTGGGTAGCGGGGGACAAGAGACCCAGTACTTC. The rearrangement links TRBV7-6 to TRBJ2-5; 9 bases are a match to TRBD2. Germline V lookup: CDR1 SGHVS, CDR2 FNYEAQ. The ends lost 1 base at V and 2 bases at J; junction bases unmatched: 5. The CDR3 is 16 amino acids.

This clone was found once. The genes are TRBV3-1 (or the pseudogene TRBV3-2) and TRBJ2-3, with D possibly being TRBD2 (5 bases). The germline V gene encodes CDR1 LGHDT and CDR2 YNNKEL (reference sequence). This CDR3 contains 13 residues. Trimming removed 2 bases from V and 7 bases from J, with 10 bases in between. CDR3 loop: CASSQRADYTQYF. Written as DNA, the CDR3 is TGTGCCAGCAGCCAAAGAGCGGACTATACGCAGTATTTT.

The CDR3 region is CASSGAGGAGEKLFF. Written as DNA, the CDR3 is TGTGCCAGCAGCGGAGCAGGGGGCGCAGGAGAAAAACTGTTTTTT. The chain has TRBV9 and TRBJ1-4; 8 bases line up with TRBD1. CDR1 and CDR2 (germline): SGDLS, YYNGEE. V trimming: 3 bases; J trimming: 8 bases; junction bases outside the gene matches: 9. The CDR3 runs to 15 residues.

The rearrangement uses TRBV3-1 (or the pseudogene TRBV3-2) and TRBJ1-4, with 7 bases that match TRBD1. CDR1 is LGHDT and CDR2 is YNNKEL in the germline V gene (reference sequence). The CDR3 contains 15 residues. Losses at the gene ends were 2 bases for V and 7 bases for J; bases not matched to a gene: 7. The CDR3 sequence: CASSQKQGSGEKLFF. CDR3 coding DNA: TGTGCCAGCAGCCAAAAACAGGGGTCGGGTGAAAAACTGTTTTTT.

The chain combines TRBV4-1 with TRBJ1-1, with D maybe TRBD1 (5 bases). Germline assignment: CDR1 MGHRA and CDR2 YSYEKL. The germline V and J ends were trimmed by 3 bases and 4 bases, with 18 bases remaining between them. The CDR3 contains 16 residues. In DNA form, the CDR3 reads TGCGCCAGCAGCCAGGTCCCGTCTTTGGGGGGCACTGAAGCTTTCTTT. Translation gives CASSQVPSLGGTEAFF.

The CDR3 region is CSARLADTQYF. Here the CDR3 DNA reads TGCAGTGCTAGGCTGGCTGATACGCAGTATTTT. This sequence joins TRBV20-1 and TRBJ2-3; D is ambiguous. Trimming removed 3 bases from V and 6 bases from J, with 7 bases in between. Per germline, CDR1 DFQATT and CDR2 SNEGSKA (reference sequence). This CDR3 is 11 amino acids long.

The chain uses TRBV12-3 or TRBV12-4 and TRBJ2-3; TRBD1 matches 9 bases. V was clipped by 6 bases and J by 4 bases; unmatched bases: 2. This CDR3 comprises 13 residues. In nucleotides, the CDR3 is TGTGCCAGCAGGGGACAGGGCCCAGATACGCAGTATTTT. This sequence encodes CASRGQGPDTQYF.

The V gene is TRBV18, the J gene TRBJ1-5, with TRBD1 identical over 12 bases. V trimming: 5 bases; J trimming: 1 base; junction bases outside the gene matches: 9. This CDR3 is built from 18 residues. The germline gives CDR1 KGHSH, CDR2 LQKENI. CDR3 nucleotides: TGTGCCAGCTCAGACCGGGACAGGGGGCGGGGGAGCAATCAGCCCCAGCATTTT. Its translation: CASSDRDRGRGSNQPQHF. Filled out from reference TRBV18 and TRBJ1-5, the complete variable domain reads NAGVMQNPRHLVRRRGQEARLRCSPMKGHSHVYWYRQLPEEGLKFMVYLQKENIIDESGMPKERFSAEFPKEGPSILRIQQVVRGDSAAYFCASSDRDRGRGSNQPQHFGDGTRLSIL.

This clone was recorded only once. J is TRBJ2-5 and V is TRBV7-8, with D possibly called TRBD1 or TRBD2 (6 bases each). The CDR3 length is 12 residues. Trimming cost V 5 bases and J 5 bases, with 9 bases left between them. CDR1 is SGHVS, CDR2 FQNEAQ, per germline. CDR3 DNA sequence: TGTGCCAGCAGCCAGGGGAGGGAGACCCAGTACTTC. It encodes CASSQGRETQYF.

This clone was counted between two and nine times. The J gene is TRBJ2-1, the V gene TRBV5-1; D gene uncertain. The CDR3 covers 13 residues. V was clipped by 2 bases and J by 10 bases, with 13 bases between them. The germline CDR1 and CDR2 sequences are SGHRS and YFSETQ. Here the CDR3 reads CASSFTGGEEQFF. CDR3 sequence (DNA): TGCGCCAGCAGCTTTACGGGTGGTGAGGAGCAGTTCTTC.

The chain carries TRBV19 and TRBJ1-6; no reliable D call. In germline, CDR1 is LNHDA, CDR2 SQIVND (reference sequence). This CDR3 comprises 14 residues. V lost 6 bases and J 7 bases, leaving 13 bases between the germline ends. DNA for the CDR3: TGTGCCAGTAGCAGAGCAGGAACCAATTCACCCCTCCACTTT. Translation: CASSRAGTNSPLHF.

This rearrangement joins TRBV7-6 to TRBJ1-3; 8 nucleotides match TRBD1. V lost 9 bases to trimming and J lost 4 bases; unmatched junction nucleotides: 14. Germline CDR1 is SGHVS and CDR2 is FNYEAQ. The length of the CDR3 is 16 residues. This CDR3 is CASSIPADRAGNTIYF. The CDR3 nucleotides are TGTGCCAGTTCTATTCCCGCGGACAGGGCCGGAAACACCATATATTTT.

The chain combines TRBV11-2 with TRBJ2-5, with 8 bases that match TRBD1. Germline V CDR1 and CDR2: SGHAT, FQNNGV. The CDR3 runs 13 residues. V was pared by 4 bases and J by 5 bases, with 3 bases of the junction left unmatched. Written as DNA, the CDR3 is TGTGCCAGCAGCTCCAGGGGGCGGGAGACCCAGTACTTC. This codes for CASSSRGRETQYF.

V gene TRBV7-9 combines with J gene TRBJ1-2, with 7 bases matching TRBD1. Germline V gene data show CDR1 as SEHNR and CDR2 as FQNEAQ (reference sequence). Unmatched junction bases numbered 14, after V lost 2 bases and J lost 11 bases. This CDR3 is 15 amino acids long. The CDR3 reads CASSLIGLAGTEYTF. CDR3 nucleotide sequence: TGTGCCAGCAGCTTAATAGGACTGGCGGGGACAGAATACACCTTC. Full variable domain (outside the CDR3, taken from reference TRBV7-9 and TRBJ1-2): DTGVSQNPRHKITKRGQNVTFRCDPISEHNRLYWYRQTLGQGPEFLTYFQNEAQLEKSRLLSDRFSAERPKGSFSTLEIQRTEQGDSAMYLCASSLIGLAGTEYTFGSGTRLTVV.

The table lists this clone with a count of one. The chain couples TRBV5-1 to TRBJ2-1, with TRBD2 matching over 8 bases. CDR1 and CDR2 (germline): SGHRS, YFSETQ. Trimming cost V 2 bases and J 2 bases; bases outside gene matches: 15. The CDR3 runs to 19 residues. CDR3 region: CASSLSPGGGSDPYNEQFF. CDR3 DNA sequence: TGCGCCAGCAGCTTATCCCCGGGAGGGGGGTCCGACCCCTACAATGAGCAGTTCTTC.

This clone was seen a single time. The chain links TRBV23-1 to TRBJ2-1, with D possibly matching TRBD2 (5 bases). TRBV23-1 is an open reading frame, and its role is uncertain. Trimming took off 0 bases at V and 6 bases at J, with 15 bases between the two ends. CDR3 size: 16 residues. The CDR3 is CASSQSTSIAINEQFF. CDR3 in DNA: TGCGCCAGCAGTCAATCGACGTCGATAGCGATCAATGAGCAGTTCTTC.

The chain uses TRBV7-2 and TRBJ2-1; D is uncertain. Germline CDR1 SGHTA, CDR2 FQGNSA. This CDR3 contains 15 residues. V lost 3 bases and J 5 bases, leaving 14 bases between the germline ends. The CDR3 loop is CASSLSMRQNNEQFF. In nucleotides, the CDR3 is TGTGCCAGCAGCTTGTCAATGAGACAAAACAATGAGCAGTTCTTC.

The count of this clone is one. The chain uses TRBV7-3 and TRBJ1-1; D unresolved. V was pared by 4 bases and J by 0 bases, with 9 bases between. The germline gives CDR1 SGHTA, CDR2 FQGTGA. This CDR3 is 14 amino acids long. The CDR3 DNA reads TGTGCCAGCAGCTCTCTTAATCTGAACACTGAAGCTTTCTTT. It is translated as CASSSLNLNTEAFF.

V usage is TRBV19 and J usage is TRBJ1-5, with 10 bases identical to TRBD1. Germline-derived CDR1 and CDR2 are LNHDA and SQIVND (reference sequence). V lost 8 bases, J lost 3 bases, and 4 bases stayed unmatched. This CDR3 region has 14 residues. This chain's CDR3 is CASGDRGYNQPQHF. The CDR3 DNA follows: TGTGCCAGTGGGGACAGGGGCTACAATCAGCCCCAGCATTTT. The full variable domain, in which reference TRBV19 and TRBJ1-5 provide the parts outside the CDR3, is DGGITQSPKYLFRKEGQNVTLSCEQNLNHDAMYWYRQDPGQGLRLIYYSQIVNDFQKGDIAEGYSVSREKKESFPLTVTSAQKNPTAFYLCASGDRGYNQPQHFGDGTRLSIL.

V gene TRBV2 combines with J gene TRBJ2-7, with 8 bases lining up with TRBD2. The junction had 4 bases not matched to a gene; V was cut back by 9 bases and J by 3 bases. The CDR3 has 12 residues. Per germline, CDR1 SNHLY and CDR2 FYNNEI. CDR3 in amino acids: CASRGGIYEQYF. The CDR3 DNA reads TGTGCCAGTCGGGGGGGTATCTACGAGCAGTACTTC.

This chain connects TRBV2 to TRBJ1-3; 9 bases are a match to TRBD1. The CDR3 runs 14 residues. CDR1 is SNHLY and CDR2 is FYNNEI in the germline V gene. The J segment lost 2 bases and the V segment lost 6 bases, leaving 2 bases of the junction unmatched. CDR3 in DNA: TGTGCCAGCAGGGACAGGGGCGCTGGAAACACCATATATTTT. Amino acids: CASRDRGAGNTIYF.

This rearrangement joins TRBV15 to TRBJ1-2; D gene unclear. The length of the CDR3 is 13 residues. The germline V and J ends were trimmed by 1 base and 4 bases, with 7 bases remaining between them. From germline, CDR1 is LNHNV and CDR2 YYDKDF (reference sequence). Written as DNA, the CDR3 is TGTGCCACCAGCAGAGTCGCGGGCTATGGCTACACCTTC. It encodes CATSRVAGYGYTF.

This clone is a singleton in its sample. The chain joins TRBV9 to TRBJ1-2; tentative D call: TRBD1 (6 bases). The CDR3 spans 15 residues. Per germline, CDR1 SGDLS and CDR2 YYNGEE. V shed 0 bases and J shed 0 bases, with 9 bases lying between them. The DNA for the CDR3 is TGTGCCAGCAGCGTAGAGGACAGCCCTAACTATGGCTACACCTTC. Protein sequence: CASSVEDSPNYGYTF.

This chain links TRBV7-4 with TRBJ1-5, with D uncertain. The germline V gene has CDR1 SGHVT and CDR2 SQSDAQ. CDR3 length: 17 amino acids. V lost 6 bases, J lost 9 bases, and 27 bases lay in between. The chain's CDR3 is CASRQRNHLTSSLPQHF. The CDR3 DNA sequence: TGTGCCAGCAGGCAGAGGAATCATTTGACGTCCTCACTGCCCCAGCATTTT.

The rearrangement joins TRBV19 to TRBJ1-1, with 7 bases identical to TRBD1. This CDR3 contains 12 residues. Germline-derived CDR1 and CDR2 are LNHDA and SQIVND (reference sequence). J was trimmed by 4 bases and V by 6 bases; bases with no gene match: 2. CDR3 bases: TGTGCCAGTAGAAAGGGGGCCACTGAAGCTTTCTTT. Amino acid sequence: CASRKGATEAFF.

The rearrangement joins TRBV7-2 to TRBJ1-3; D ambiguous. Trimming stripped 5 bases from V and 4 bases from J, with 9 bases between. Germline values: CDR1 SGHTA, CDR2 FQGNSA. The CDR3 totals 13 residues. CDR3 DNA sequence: TGTGCCAGCAGCCCTAGTACCGGAAACACCATATATTTT. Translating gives CASSPSTGNTIYF.

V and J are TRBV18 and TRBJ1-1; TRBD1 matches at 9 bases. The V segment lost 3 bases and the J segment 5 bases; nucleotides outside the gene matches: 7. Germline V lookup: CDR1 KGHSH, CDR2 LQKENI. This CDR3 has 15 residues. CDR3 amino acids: CASSPNTGGGTEAFF. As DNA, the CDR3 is TGTGCCAGCTCACCCAATACAGGGGGCGGGACTGAAGCTTTCTTT.